The 8 T cell receptor beta chains below were found in one sample sequenced in a study of beta chain features in type 1 diabetes. Investigators reverse transcribed all isolated RNA, so they sequenced expressed TCRB transcripts. Sequenced by immunoSEQ multiplex PCR; TCRdb stores in-frame clones only, minus some. The table shows 200,000 to 250,000 clones, with 11% occurring only once. The sample comprised central memory CD4+ T cells from blood. The source of these receptors is a young man in good health.

This clone was counted a few times. V gene TRBV25-1 combines with J gene TRBJ2-6; D ambiguous. CDR1 and CDR2 from the germline V gene are MGHDK and SYGVNS. The V end was cut by 11 bases, the J end by 0 bases, with 11 bases between. There are 14 residues in the CDR3. CDR3 sequence (DNA): TGTGCCTCCACCAATTACTCTGGGGCCAACGTCCTGACTTTC. This gives the protein CASTNYSGANVLTF.

There are a few counts of this clone. The V and J genes are TRBV28 and TRBJ2-1; TRBD2 matches 10 bases. Germline loops: CDR1 MDHEN, CDR2 SYDVKM. V shed 6 bases and J 4 bases; nucleotides not matched to a gene: 6. There are 15 residues in the CDR3. The CDR3 DNA sequence: TGTGCCAGCAGCCGTCTAGCGGGGGTGTACAATGAGCAGTTCTTC. Its protein product is CASSRLAGVYNEQFF. Together with reference TRBV28 and TRBJ2-1, the CDR3 gives the full variable domain: DVKVTQSSRYLVKRTGEKVFLECVQDMDHENMFWYRQDPGLGLRLIYFSYDVKMKEKGDIPEGYSVSREKKERFSLILESASTNQTSMYLCASSRLAGVYNEQFFGPGTRLTVL.

There are a few counts of this clone. The chain uses TRBV28 and TRBJ2-4; TRBD1 aligns across 7 bases. Germline V gene lookup returns CDR1 MDHEN and CDR2 SYDVKM. The CDR3 covers 16 residues. V lost 7 bases and J lost 2; bases outside the gene matches: 11. The CDR3 sequence is CASTRAGGTSKNIQYF. The CDR3 DNA reads as TGTGCCAGCACACGGGCAGGGGGTACATCCAAAAACATTCAGTACTTC. Using reference TRBV28 and TRBJ2-4 for the parts outside the CDR3, the full variable domain is DVKVTQSSRYLVKRTGEKVFLECVQDMDHENMFWYRQDPGLGLRLIYFSYDVKMKEKGDIPEGYSVSREKKERFSLILESASTNQTSMYLCASTRAGGTSKNIQYFGAGTRLSVL.

This clone was counted a few times. The chain uses TRBV28 and TRBJ2-7; no firm D call. The CDR3 is 15 residues long. Trimming stripped 2 bases from V and 4 bases from J, with 15 bases between. Germline V gene lookup returns CDR1 MDHEN and CDR2 SYDVKM. Written as DNA, the CDR3 is TGTGCCAGCAGTTTAGGGTTGGGCAGGTTGTACGAGCAGTACTTC. Translated, it gives CASSLGLGRLYEQYF. Looking up the rest from reference TRBV28 and TRBJ2-7 gives the full variable domain: DVKVTQSSRYLVKRTGEKVFLECVQDMDHENMFWYRQDPGLGLRLIYFSYDVKMKEKGDIPEGYSVSREKKERFSLILESASTNQTSMYLCASSLGLGRLYEQYFGPGTRLTVT.

This clone has only a few counts. The J gene is TRBJ2-1, the V gene TRBV28; the match to TRBD1 covers 7 bases. Looked up from germline, CDR1 is MDHEN and CDR2 is SYDVKM. This CDR3 is 15 amino acids long. V lost 4 bases to trimming and J lost 4 bases; unmatched junction nucleotides: 7. The CDR3 is CASSSSGTEYNEQFF. CDR3 in DNA: TGTGCCAGCAGTTCTTCCGGGACAGAATACAATGAGCAGTTCTTC.

CDR3 sequence reads: CASTRGWVEGYTF. The CDR3 bases are TGTGCCAGCACCAGAGGGTGGGTGGAAGGCTACACCTTC. The chain carries TRBV9 and TRBJ1-2, with D hard to call. Germline V gene sequence: CDR1 SGDLS, CDR2 YYNGEE. This CDR3 has 13 residues. Trimming pared 6 bases from V and 8 bases from J, leaving 17 bases between.

The chain joins TRBV30 to TRBJ2-7, with TRBD2 identical over 10 bases. V lost 0 bases and J lost 5; bases outside the gene matches: 4. The CDR3 runs 14 residues. Germline V gene lookup returns CDR1 GTSNPN and CDR2 SVGIG (reference sequence). CDR3 DNA sequence: TGTGCCTGGAGTGTTGGGACTAGCGTAGACGAGCAGTACTTC. This gives the protein CAWSVGTSVDEQYF.

This clone has just a few counts. The chain combines TRBV5-8 with TRBJ2-3; D is unclear. Germline lookup yields CDR1 SGHTS and CDR2 YDEGEE. The germline V and J ends were trimmed by 2 bases and 3 bases, with 10 bases remaining between them. This CDR3 is 14 amino acids long. CDR3 sequence: CASSLGQYTDTQYF. CDR3 nucleotides: TGTGCCAGCAGCTTAGGGCAGTATACAGATACGCAGTATTTT.